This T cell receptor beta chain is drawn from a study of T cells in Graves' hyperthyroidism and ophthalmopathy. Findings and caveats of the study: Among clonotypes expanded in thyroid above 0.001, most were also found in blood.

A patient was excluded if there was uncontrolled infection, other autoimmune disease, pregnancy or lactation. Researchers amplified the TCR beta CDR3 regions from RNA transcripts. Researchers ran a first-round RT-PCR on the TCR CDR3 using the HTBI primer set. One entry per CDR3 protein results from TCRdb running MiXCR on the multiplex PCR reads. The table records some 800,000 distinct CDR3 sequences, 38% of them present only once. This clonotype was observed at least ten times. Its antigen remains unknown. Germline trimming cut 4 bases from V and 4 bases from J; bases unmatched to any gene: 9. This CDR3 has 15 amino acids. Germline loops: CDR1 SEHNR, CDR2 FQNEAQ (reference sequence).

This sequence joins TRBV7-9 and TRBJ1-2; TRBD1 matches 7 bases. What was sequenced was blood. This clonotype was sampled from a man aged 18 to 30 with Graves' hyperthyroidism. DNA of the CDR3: TGTGCCAGCAGCTCCCTGGGAGGGGGCGGCTATGGCTACACCTTC. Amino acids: CASSSLGGGGYGYTF.